This entry concerns a single T cell receptor beta chain. Treatment denoted: randomized to nivolumab then ipilimumab (arm A) or the reverse (arm B). Live CD3+CD8+ CD19− CD56− cells were sorted from PBMCs. The CDR3 spans 13 residues. The V and J ends lost 1 base and 2 bases respectively, with 4 bases between them. CDR1 and CDR2 from the germline V gene are MNHEY and SVGAGI. This sample stems from a study of sequential checkpoint blockade in melanoma. Study in general: Arm A got nivolumab then ipilimumab; arm B the reverse, 1:1. Maintenance nivolumab came after either treatment sequence.

Profiled with immunoSEQ multiplex PCR; TCRdb holds only in-frame clones, not every one. The repertoire holds over 10,000 clones, with approximately 74% as singletons. V and J are TRBV6-5 and TRBJ2-3; D is uncertain. The receptor's source is a human donor with melanoma. This specimen consisted of CD8+ T cells sorted from blood (inferred from file names), obtained from a patient given nivolumab and ipilimumab in sequence. CDR3 region: CASSYFYTDTQYF. In DNA form, the CDR3 reads TGTGCCAGCAGTTACTTCTACACAGATACGCAGTATTTT.